This T cell receptor beta chain was observed in a study of CD8 T cells in Susac syndrome. Random hexamers were used to reverse transcribe an amount of 0.5 to 1 ug RNA. Coverage of TCR beta CDR3 amplification by immunoSEQ multiplex PCR extended to 54 Vbeta and 13 Jbeta. TCRdb fed the immunoSEQ multiplex PCR reads into MiXCR, producing one record per CDR3 protein. The sample lists around 90,000 distinct CDR3 sequences; approximately 96% were seen once. Negative isolation yielded CD4+ and CD8+ T cells, and FACS enriched TEMRA cells. On this clonotype: A junction boundary mismatches the germline segment, possibly from a read error.

This sequence originates from a human donor with Susac syndrome. Sequencing was performed on CD8+ T cells from PBMCs.

CDR3 DNA: TGCGCCAGCAGCCACCAGGGACTAGCGGGGGGCCCAGACCAGGTCTTC. Translated, it gives CASSHQGLAGGPDQVF. The V call is TRBV4-3, the J call TRBJ2-5; 15 bases fit TRBD2. There are 16 residues in the CDR3. Germline CDR1 is LGHNA and CDR2 is YSLEER.